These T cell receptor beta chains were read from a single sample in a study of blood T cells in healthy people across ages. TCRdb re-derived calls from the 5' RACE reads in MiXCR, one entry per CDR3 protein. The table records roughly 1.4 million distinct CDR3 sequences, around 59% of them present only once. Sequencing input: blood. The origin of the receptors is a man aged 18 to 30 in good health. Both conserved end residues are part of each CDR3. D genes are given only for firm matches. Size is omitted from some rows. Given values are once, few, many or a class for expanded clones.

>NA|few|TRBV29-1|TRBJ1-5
CSVELGHGDQPQHF
TGCAGCGTTGAATTGGGACACGGGGATCAGCCCCAGCATTTT
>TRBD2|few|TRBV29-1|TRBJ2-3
CSVSGRARDTQYF
TGCAGCGTTTCCGGGAGGGCCCGGGATACGCAGTATTTT
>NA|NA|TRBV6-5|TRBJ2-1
CASSYVSGAPYNEQFF
TGTGCCAGCAGTTACGTGTCGGGGGCTCCCTACAATGAGCAGTTCTTC
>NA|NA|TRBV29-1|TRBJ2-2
CSALGEGAGELFF
TGCAGCGCCCTTGGGGAGGGGGCCGGGGAGCTGTTTTTT
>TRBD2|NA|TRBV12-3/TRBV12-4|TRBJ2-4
CASSLGAGGGNIQYF
TGTGCCAGCAGTTTAGGAGCGGGGGGCGGGAACATTCAGTACTTC
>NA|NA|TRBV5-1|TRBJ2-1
CASSLDDNRGGSYNEQFF
TGCGCCAGCAGCTTGGACGATAATAGGGGGGGCTCCTACAATGAGCAGTTCTTC
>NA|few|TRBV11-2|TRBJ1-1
CASSLAFRTRENTEAFF
TGTGCCAGCAGCTTAGCCTTCCGGACCAGGGAGAACACTGAAGCTTTCTTT
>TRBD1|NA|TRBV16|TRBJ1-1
CACSQGLGTGGTEAFF
TGTGCCTGCAGCCAAGGATTAGGGACAGGGGGCACTGAAGCTTTCTTT
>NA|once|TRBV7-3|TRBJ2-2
CASSPGVSGELFF
TGTGCCAGCAGTCCAGGGGTATCCGGGGAGCTGTTTTTT
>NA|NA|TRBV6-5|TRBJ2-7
CASSFSARMEQYF
TGTGCCAGCAGCTTTTCGGCCAGGATGGAGCAGTACTTC
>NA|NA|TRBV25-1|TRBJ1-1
CASSGLGKAEAFF
TGTGCCAGCAGTGGATTGGGGAAGGCTGAAGCTTTCTTT
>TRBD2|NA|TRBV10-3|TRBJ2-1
CATRRSGSSYNEQFF
TGTGCCACCAGGCGGAGCGGGAGCTCCTACAATGAGCAGTTCTTC
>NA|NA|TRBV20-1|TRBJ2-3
CSALRPISTDTQYF
TGCAGTGCTCTCCGGCCCATTAGCACAGATACGCAGTATTTT
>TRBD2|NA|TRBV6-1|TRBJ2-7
CASRPIAGGTYEQYF
TGTGCCAGCAGACCCATAGCGGGGGGGACCTACGAGCAGTACTTC
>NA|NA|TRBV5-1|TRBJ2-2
CASSPLLAHLTGELFF
TGCGCCAGCAGCCCCTTGCTCGCCCACCTCACCGGGGAGCTGTTTTTT
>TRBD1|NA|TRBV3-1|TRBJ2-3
CASSHDGTGTQYF
TGTGCCAGCAGCCACGACGGGACAGGTACGCAGTATTTT
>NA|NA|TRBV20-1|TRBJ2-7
CSASADTPYEQYF
TGCAGTGCTAGCGCGGACACTCCCTACGAGCAGTACTTC
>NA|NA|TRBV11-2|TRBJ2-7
CASTSGTGTYNEQYF
TGTGCCAGCACCTCTGGGACCGGTACCTACAATGAGCAGTACTTC
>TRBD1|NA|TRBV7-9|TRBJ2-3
CASSQQGTTDTQYF
TGTGCCAGCAGCCAACAGGGGACCACAGATACGCAGTATTTT
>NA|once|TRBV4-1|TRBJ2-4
CASSQGQNRLAKNIQYF
TGCGCCAGCAGCCAAGGACAGAACCGACTAGCCAAAAACATTCAGTACTTC
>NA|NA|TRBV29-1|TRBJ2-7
CSVTAGPSGEQYF
TGCAGCGTAACTGCCGGGCCCAGTGGGGAGCAGTACTTC
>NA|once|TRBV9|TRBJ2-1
CANSIYNEQFF
TGTGCCAACAGCATCTACAATGAGCAGTTCTTC
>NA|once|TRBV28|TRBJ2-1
CASSGTGRVNNEQFF
TGTGCCAGCAGTGGGACGGGAAGAGTGAACAATGAGCAGTTCTTC